These T cell receptor beta chains were read from a single sample in a study of T cell changes during pregnancy in multiple sclerosis. Sequencing used immunoSEQ multiplex PCR; TCRdb keeps in-frame clones, though not all of them. Of tens of thousands of clones detected, about 91% appear once; the ten largest clones hold 6% to 9%. Sequenced here: CD8+ T cells from peripheral blood mononuclear cells, sampled before pregnancy. The receptors were gathered from a female donor with multiple sclerosis, enrolled in a pregnancy study. The CDR3 runs from the conserved cysteine through the conserved F or W. A D gene is named only where the DNA matches it firmly. Clone size is shown for a subset of rows, as once, few, many or a class of expanded clone.

>TRBJ2-7|TRBV7-9|once|TRBD2
CASSLPGGAVYEQYF
TGTGCCAGCAGCTTACCGGGAGGGGCCGTATACGAGCAGTACTTC
>TRBJ2-3|TRBV6-4|-|TRBD2
CASSDGSSGGADTQYF
TGTGCCAGCAGTGACGGTTCTAGCGGGGGGGCAGATACGCAGTATTTT
>TRBJ2-7|TRBV4-2|-|-
CASSQEPPPGDYEQYF
TGTGCCAGCAGCCAAGAGCCCCCCCCCGGGGACTACGAGCAGTACTTC
>TRBJ2-1|TRBV28|-|-
CASSLRGHRDPYNEQFF
TGTGCCAGCAGTTTACGAGGTCACAGGGACCCCTACAATGAGCAGTTCTTC
>TRBJ1-2|TRBV7-9|-|-
CASSLASGVDYGYTF
TGTGCCAGCAGCTTAGCATCGGGTGTCGACTATGGCTACACCTTC
>TRBJ2-7|TRBV11-2|-|-
CASSYRSYEQYF
TGTGCCAGCAGTTACAGATCCTACGAGCAGTACTTC
>TRBJ2-1|TRBV28|-|-
CASSPPMIGSYNEQFF
TGTGCCAGCAGTCCCCCTATGATCGGGTCCTACAATGAGCAGTTCTTC
>TRBJ2-1|TRBV7-3|-|-
CASSPPNRGMNEQFF
TGTGCCAGCAGTCCTCCCAATCGGGGAATGAATGAGCAGTTCTTC
>TRBJ2-7|TRBV27|-|-
CASSLGRGYEQYF
TGTGCCAGCAGTTTGGGTCGGGGGTACGAGCAGTACTTC
>TRBJ1-2|TRBV6-5|-|-
CASSAGQTLYGYTF
TGTGCCAGCAGTGCCGGACAGACTCTCTATGGCTACACCTTC
>TRBJ2-5|TRBV27|-|-
CASSYGGNQETQYF
TGTGCCAGCAGTTACGGGGGAAATCAAGAGACCCAGTACTTC
>TRBJ2-7|TRBV6-1|-|TRBD1
CASRVPGTGVYEQYF
TGTGCCAGCAGGGTCCCCGGGACAGGGGTCTACGAGCAGTACTTC
>TRBJ1-2|TRBV10-3|-|TRBD1
CAISEGQESYGYTF
TGTGCCATCAGTGAGGGACAGGAGAGCTATGGCTACACCTTC
>TRBJ1-1|TRBV28|-|-
CASSRKTGEAFF
TGTGCCAGCAGTCGAAAAACAGGGGAAGCTTTCTTT